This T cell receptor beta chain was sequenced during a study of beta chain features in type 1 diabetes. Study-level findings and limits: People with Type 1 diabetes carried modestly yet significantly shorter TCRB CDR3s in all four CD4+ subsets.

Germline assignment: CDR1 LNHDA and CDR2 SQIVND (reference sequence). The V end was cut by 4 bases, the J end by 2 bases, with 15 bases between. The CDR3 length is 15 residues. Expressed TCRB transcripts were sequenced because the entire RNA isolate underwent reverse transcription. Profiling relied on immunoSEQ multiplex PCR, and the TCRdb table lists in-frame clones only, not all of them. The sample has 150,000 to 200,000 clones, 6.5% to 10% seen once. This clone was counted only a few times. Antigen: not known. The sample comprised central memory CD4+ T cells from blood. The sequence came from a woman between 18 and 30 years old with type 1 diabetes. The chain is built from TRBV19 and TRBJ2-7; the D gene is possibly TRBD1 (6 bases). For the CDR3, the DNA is TGTGCCAGTAGTAGTGCCGGGACACCTACCTACGAGCAGTACTTC. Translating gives CASSSAGTPTYEQYF.